This TCR beta chain was found in a study of cytomegalovirus exposure and HLA in healthy donors. With regard to this clone: The antigen remains undetermined.

Use of 60 Vbeta and 13 Jbeta primers characterized the PCR. Generated by immunoSEQ multiplex PCR, the TCRdb table keeps only in-frame clones and is missing some. The sample gives roughly 150,000 clones, just under 80% of which show up once; approximately 9.8% is in the top ten. V was pared by 2 bases and J by 4 bases, with 11 bases between. Germline values: CDR1 MNHNS, CDR2 SASEGT. This CDR3 comprises 14 residues. Study-level findings and limits: Analyzed later, association rates of TCRs varied across HLA loci, with DRB1 most and HLA-C fewest. Productive status was seen about 87% or about 30% of the time for most TCR beta V segments in an earlier analysis.

The rearrangement joins TRBV6-1 to TRBJ1-2, with unresolved D. The source of this sequence is a man aged 18 to 30 in good health and CMV-seropositive. The sequencing input was PBMCs. CDR3 sequence reads: CASSEFEAIYGYTF. CDR3 sequence (DNA): TGTGCCAGCAGTGAATTTGAGGCTATCTATGGCTACACCTTC.